Following are 32 T cell receptor beta chains from one sample sequenced in a study of response to subunit inactivated influenza vaccine. Via MiXCR, TCRdb re-called the RT-PCR reads, giving one row per CDR3 protein. The sample has about 480,000 distinct CDR3 sequences, around 13% seen once. The starting material was PBMCs from blood, obtained roughly 47 days after vaccination. All receptors come from a man aged 50 to 60 who received an inactivated influenza vaccine.

This clonotype was seen only a few times. V is TRBV6-4 and J is TRBJ2-2; D is uncertain. The CDR3 has 16 amino acids. Germline V gene sequence: CDR1 MRHNA, CDR2 SNTAGT. Trimming shortened V by 3 bases and J by 0 bases, and 11 bases separated the two germline ends. CDR3 nucleotide sequence: TGTGCCAGCAGTGATACAGCCGTTACGAACACCGGGGAGCTGTTTTTT. Its translation: CASSDTAVTNTGELFF.

This clonotype has only a few counts. The rearrangement uses TRBV10-3 and TRBJ2-5; D not certain. Germline CDR1 reads ENHRY; CDR2 reads SYGVKD. The CDR3 contains 14 residues. V gave up 3 bases and J gave up 0 bases, with 8 bases separating them. Here the CDR3 DNA reads TGTGCCATCAGTGAAGGAGAGTACCAAGAGACCCAGTACTTC. Encoded protein: CAISEGEYQETQYF.

V gene TRBV7-9 combines with J gene TRBJ2-1, with 8 bases aligning to TRBD2. The CDR3 spans 16 residues. Per the germline V gene, CDR1 is SEHNR and CDR2 is FQNEAQ (reference sequence). V shed 2 bases, J shed 0 bases, and the junction held 3 bases outside the gene matches. The CDR3 is CASSLPLAGSYNEQFF. Here the CDR3 DNA reads TGTGCCAGCAGCTTACCCCTAGCGGGCTCCTACAATGAGCAGTTCTTC.

This clonotype was seen a handful of times. V gene TRBV13 combines with J gene TRBJ2-5; D possibly corresponds to TRBD2 (5 bases). CDR1 is PRHDT and CDR2 is FYEKMQ in the germline V gene (reference sequence). The germline V and J ends were trimmed by 2 bases and 2 bases, with 18 bases remaining between them. This CDR3 has 17 amino acids. Written as DNA, the CDR3 is TGTGCCAGCAGCTTAACCCGGTGGCCTAGCCCTCAAGAGACCCAGTACTTC. Translating it yields CASSLTRWPSPQETQYF.

This clonotype was recorded once. This may stem from a read error, because a much larger clone lies one nucleotide away. V usage is TRBV5-1 and J usage is TRBJ2-5; D unresolved. Germline assignment: CDR1 SGHRS and CDR2 YFSETQ. The V and J ends lost 4 bases and 4 bases respectively, with 11 bases between them. This CDR3 comprises 13 residues. The CDR3 reads CASSLYLRETQYF. The CDR3 bases are TGCGCCAGCAGCCTCTACCTTCGAGAGACCCAGTACTTC.

A few counts support this clonotype. This rearrangement joins TRBV15 to TRBJ2-2; possibly TRBD2 for D (5 bases). The CDR3 consists of 15 residues. Trimming stripped 1 base from V and 2 bases from J, with 8 bases between. The V gene's germline CDR1 is LNHNV and CDR2 YYDKDF (reference sequence). The CDR3 sequence: CATSRVRDNTGELFF. CDR3 coding DNA: TGTGCCACCAGCAGAGTTCGGGATAACACCGGGGAGCTGTTTTTT.

This chain uses TRBV3-1 with TRBJ2-7; D is possibly TRBD1 or TRBD2 (5 bases each). V lost 3 bases to trimming and J lost 0 bases, with 12 bases between them. In germline, CDR1 is LGHDT, CDR2 YNNKEL (reference sequence). CDR3 size: 15 residues. CDR3 in DNA: TGTGCCAGCAGCCAGATGACCGGGGCCTCCTACGAGCAGTACTTC. Translated: CASSQMTGASYEQYF.

This chain joins TRBV4-1 and TRBJ2-1; D call uncertain. This CDR3 region has 13 residues. Germline loops: CDR1 MGHRA, CDR2 YSYEKL. The germline V and J ends were trimmed by 5 bases and 6 bases, with 11 bases remaining between them. CDR3 DNA sequence: TGCGCCAGCAGCTCGTTCTTGCTCAATGAGCAGTTCTTC. Protein product: CASSSFLLNEQFF.

This clonotype was observed at least ten times. The chain combines TRBV7-9 with TRBJ2-5, with no clear D. The V end lost 5 bases, the J end lost 5 bases, and 12 bases lay between the germline ends. The V gene's germline CDR1 is SEHNR and CDR2 FQNEAQ (reference sequence). The CDR3 has 13 amino acids. The CDR3 loop is CASSVLGTETQYF. The CDR3 DNA sequence: TGTGCCAGCAGCGTCCTCGGTACGGAGACCCAGTACTTC.

The rearrangement joins TRBV25-1 to TRBJ2-4, with 7 nucleotides matching TRBD1. The V gene end was trimmed by 10 bases and the J gene end by 1 base; junction bases not matched to a gene: 7. The CDR3 is 14 amino acids. Germline-derived CDR1 and CDR2 are MGHDK and SYGVNS. This CDR3 is CANPTGWAKNIQYF. In DNA, the CDR3 is TGTGCCAATCCGACAGGGTGGGCCAAAAACATTCAGTACTTC.

The chain uses TRBV6-5 and TRBJ1-1, with 12 nucleotides matching TRBD1. V trimming: 3 bases; J trimming: 8 bases; junction bases outside the gene matches: 4. The CDR3 has 14 amino acids. The germline V gene encodes CDR1 MNHEY and CDR2 SVGAGI. The CDR3 DNA reads as TGTGCCAGCAGTTATGAGGGACAGGGGGCCGAAGCTTTCTTT. Translated: CASSYEGQGAEAFF.

This clonotype appeared a single time. The rearrangement uses TRBV2 and TRBJ2-7, with D perhaps being TRBD1 or TRBD2 (6 bases each). The CDR3 extends over 14 amino acids. Germline-derived CDR1 and CDR2 are SNHLY and FYNNEI. V was trimmed by 6 bases and J by 4 bases, leaving 16 bases between them. The CDR3 DNA reads as TGTGCCAGCAGAGTACAGGGAGGCCCATACGAGCAGTACTTC. It encodes CASRVQGGPYEQYF.

V gene TRBV7-9 combines with J gene TRBJ1-1; no reliable D call. The CDR3 is 14 amino acids. V was pared by 0 bases and J by 1 base, with 6 bases between. Germline CDR1 is SEHNR and CDR2 is FQNEAQ (reference sequence). CDR3 sequence reads: CASSLATWNTEAFF. DNA of the CDR3: TGTGCCAGCAGCTTAGCAACGTGGAACACTGAAGCTTTCTTT.

The rearrangement links TRBV4-1 to TRBJ2-7, with no clear D. This CDR3 is 14 amino acids long. V shed 0 bases and J shed 0 bases, with 6 bases lying between them. Germline CDR1 MGHRA, CDR2 YSYEKL. The CDR3 here is CASSQDFLSYEQYF. As DNA, the CDR3 is TGCGCCAGCAGCCAAGACTTCCTCTCCTACGAGCAGTACTTC.

The rearrangement links TRBV11-3 to TRBJ2-3; TRBD1 aligns across 7 bases. Germline CDR1 is SGHNT and CDR2 is YENEEA. The CDR3 has 15 residues. The ends lost 5 bases at V and 4 bases at J; junction bases unmatched: 9. CDR3 sequence reads: CASSPQGPSSDTQYF. CDR3 nucleotides: TGTGCCAGCAGCCCACAGGGGCCCAGTTCAGATACGCAGTATTTT.

This clonotype was picked up a small number of times. The chain uses TRBV20-1 and TRBJ2-3, with D perhaps TRBD2 (6 bases). This CDR3 spans 14 amino acids. Germline CDR1 and CDR2: DFQATT and SNEGSKA (reference sequence). Trimming took 3 bases from V and 4 from J, leaving 14 bases between them. CDR3 residues: CSASRSGDADTQYF. The CDR3 bases are TGCAGTGCTAGTAGGTCGGGAGATGCAGATACGCAGTATTTT.

This chain joins TRBV7-9 and TRBJ2-7, with 10 bases identical to TRBD1. CDR1 SEHNR and CDR2 FQNEAQ come from the germline V gene (reference sequence). The CDR3 spans 14 residues. The V segment lost 6 bases and the J segment 9 bases; nucleotides outside the gene matches: 11. This CDR3 is CASSSDRGPTRQYF. CDR3 sequence (DNA): TGTGCCAGCAGTTCCGACAGGGGGCCTACTAGGCAGTACTTC.

This clonotype came up a few times. The genes are TRBV2 and TRBJ1-2, with D unclear. Germline V gives CDR1 SNHLY, CDR2 FYNNEI. The CDR3 covers 13 residues. The V and J ends lost 6 bases and 8 bases respectively, with 16 bases between them. In DNA, the CDR3 is TGTGCCAGCAGAGCTGATCCTCGGGGAGGCTACACCTTC. Amino acid sequence: CASRADPRGGYTF.

This clonotype was observed a few times. The rearrangement links TRBV12-3 or TRBV12-4 to TRBJ1-3; D not certain. The CDR3 consists of 13 residues. With 3 bases removed from V and 0 bases from J, the gap between germline ends came to 3 bases. The CDR3 reads CASSFGSGNTIYF. The CDR3 region has the DNA TGTGCCAGCAGTTTTGGCTCTGGAAACACCATATATTTT.

Details on this clonotype: A read error is possible here, since a much larger clone lies one base away. The rearrangement uses TRBV27 and TRBJ2-3; no reliable D call. Germline V gene sequence: CDR1 MNHEY, CDR2 SMNVEV (reference sequence). The CDR3 extends over 14 amino acids. In DNA form, the CDR3 reads TGTGCCAGCAGTTTTTCGTTAGCCACAGATATGCAGTATTTT. Protein sequence: CASSFSLATDMQYF.

V and J are TRBV11-2 and TRBJ2-2, with 8 bases that match TRBD2. Germline V gene data show CDR1 as SGHAT and CDR2 as FQNNGV. This CDR3 is 17 amino acids long. The junction had 15 bases not matched to a gene; V was cut back by 9 bases and J by 3 bases. Here the CDR3 reads CASSTGPGGVHTGELFF. As DNA, the CDR3 is TGTGCCAGTTCTACCGGCCCGGGAGGGGTTCACACCGGGGAGCTGTTTTTT.

This clonotype was observed a few times. V is TRBV19 and J is TRBJ2-3; 11 bases match TRBD2. Germline assignment: CDR1 LNHDA and CDR2 SQIVND (reference sequence). V shed 1 base, J shed 5 bases, and the junction held 5 bases outside the gene matches. This CDR3 has 16 amino acids. CDR3 coding DNA: TGTGCCAGTAGTATAGGACTAGCGGGAAGGGGAGATACGCAGTATTTT. It codes for CASSIGLAGRGDTQYF.

The sample holds a few counts of this clonotype. The chain employs TRBV7-8 and TRBJ2-5; 7 bases are a match to TRBD1. Germline assignment: CDR1 SGHVS and CDR2 FQNEAQ. The V segment lost 2 bases and the J segment 5 bases; nucleotides outside the gene matches: 8. This CDR3 contains 15 residues. CDR3 sequence (DNA): TGTGCCAGCAGCTTAAGTGACAGGGTCGGCGAGACCCAGTACTTC. Translating gives CASSLSDRVGETQYF.

This clonotype was recorded at least ten times. The genes are TRBV12-3 or TRBV12-4 and TRBJ2-5; D remains unclear. The CDR3 contains 13 residues. Trimming stripped 4 bases from V and 3 bases from J, with 9 bases between. The DNA for the CDR3 is TGTGCCAGCAGTTATAGGACGGAAGAGACCCAGTACTTC. It is translated as CASSYRTEETQYF.

This clonotype was detected only a few times. The V and J genes are TRBV12-3 or TRBV12-4 and TRBJ2-5, with a possible D match to TRBD1 (6 bases). The V and J ends lost 6 bases and 6 bases respectively, with 14 bases between them. This CDR3 contains 13 residues. CDR3 DNA sequence: TGTGCCAGCAGCCGACAGGTTGCGAAGACCCAGTACTTC. Its translation is CASSRQVAKTQYF.

There are many counts of this clonotype. The chain has TRBV5-1 and TRBJ2-7; 7 nucleotides line up with TRBD1. Looked up from germline, CDR1 is SGHRS and CDR2 is YFSETQ. The trim removed 4 bases at V and 2 bases at J, leaving 6 bases unmatched. The CDR3 runs 14 residues. The CDR3 sequence: CASSPGTETYEQYF. The CDR3 coding sequence is TGCGCCAGCAGCCCGGGGACAGAGACCTACGAGCAGTACTTC.

This clonotype was detected only once. V and J are TRBV2 and TRBJ1-4; D uncertain. The CDR3 consists of 13 residues. Germline loops: CDR1 SNHLY, CDR2 FYNNEI. The V gene lost 3 bases and the J gene lost 7 bases, with 9 bases spanning the gap. CDR3 nucleotide sequence: TGTGCCAGCAGTGATTTCGGCACTGAAAAACTGTTTTTT. Translated, it gives CASSDFGTEKLFF.

In its sample, this clonotype was seen a few times. J is TRBJ2-3 and V is TRBV7-2, with unresolved D. Trimming took 5 bases from V and 2 from J, leaving 17 bases between them. This CDR3 has 16 residues. Germline V gene sequence: CDR1 SGHTA, CDR2 FQGNSA. The CDR3, as DNA: TGTGCCAGCAGCCCTATGGGCTTTTCTATCACAGATACGCAGTATTTT. Its protein product is CASSPMGFSITDTQYF.

This clonotype was seen more than once but under ten times. The CDR3 coding sequence is TGTGCCAGCATCGACAGGGGGCTTGCCGGGACTAGCTCCTACAATGAGCAGTTCTTC. Amino acids: CASIDRGLAGTSSYNEQFF. The chain joins TRBV6-1 to TRBJ2-1, with 10 bases identical to TRBD1. From germline, CDR1 is MNHNS and CDR2 SASEGT. CDR3 length equals 19 residues. V was clipped by 7 bases and J by 0 bases; unmatched bases: 15.

This clonotype was found a few times. This rearrangement joins TRBV20-1 to TRBJ1-2; D ambiguous. The CDR3 is made up of 10 amino acids. Deletions cut 6 bases from V and 8 bases from J, with 10 bases between. Per germline, CDR1 DFQATT and CDR2 SNEGSKA (reference sequence). The DNA for the CDR3 is TGCAGTGCCACGGACGGAGGCTACACCTTC. Translated, it gives CSATDGGYTF.

This clonotype was picked up a small number of times. CDR3 sequence: CSVVSPGANVLTF. DNA of the CDR3: TGCAGCGTTGTTAGCCCTGGGGCCAACGTCCTGACTTTC. The chain combines TRBV29-1 with TRBJ2-6; no clear D gene. With 4 bases removed from V and 2 bases from J, the gap between germline ends came to 6 bases. This CDR3 comprises 13 residues. Germline assignment: CDR1 SQVTM and CDR2 ANQGSEA.

This clonotype was picked up a small number of times. The CDR3 nucleotides are TGTGCCAGCAGCCAGGGGTCAGGGGACGAGCAGTACTTC. Residues: CASSQGSGDEQYF. The chain couples TRBV12-3 or TRBV12-4 to TRBJ2-7, with D maybe TRBD1 (6 bases). With 6 bases removed from V and 5 bases from J, the gap between germline ends came to 14 bases. The CDR3 loop spans 13 amino acids.